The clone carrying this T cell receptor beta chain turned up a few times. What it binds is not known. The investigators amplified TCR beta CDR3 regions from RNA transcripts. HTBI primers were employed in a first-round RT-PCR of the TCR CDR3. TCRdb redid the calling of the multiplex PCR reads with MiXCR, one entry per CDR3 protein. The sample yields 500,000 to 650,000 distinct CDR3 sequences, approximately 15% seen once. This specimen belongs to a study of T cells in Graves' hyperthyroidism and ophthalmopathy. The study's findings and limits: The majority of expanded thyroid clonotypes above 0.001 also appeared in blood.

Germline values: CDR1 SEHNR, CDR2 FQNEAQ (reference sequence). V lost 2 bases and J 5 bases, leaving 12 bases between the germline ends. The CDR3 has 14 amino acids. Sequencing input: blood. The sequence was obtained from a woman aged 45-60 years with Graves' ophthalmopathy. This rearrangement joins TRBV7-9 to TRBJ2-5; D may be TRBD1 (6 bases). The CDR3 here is CASSLTGPIETQYF. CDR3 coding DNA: TGTGCCAGCAGCTTAACAGGGCCTATCGAGACCCAGTACTTC.